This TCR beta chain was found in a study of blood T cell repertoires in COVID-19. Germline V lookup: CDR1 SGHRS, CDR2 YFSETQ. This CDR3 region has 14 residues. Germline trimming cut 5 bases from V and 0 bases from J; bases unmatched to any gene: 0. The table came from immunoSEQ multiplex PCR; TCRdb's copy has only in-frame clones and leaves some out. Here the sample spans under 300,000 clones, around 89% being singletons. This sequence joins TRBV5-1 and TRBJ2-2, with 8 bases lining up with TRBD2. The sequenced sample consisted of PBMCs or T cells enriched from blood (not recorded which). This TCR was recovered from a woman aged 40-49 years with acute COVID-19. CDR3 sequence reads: CASRGLANTGELFF. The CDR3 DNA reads TGCGCCAGCAGGGGACTAGCGAACACCGGGGAGCTGTTTTTT.